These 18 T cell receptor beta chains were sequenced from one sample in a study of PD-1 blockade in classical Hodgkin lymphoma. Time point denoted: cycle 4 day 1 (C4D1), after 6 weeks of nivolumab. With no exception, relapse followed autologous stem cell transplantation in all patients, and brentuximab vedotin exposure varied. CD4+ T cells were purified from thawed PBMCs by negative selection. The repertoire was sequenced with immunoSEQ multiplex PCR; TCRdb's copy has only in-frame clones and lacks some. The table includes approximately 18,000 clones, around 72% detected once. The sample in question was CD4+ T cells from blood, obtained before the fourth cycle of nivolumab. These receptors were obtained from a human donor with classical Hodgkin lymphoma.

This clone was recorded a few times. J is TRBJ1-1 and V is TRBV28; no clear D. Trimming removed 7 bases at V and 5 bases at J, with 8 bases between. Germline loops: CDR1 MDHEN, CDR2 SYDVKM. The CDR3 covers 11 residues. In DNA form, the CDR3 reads TGTGCCAGCACCGGAGGGACTGAAGCTTTCTTT. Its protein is CASTGGTEAFF.

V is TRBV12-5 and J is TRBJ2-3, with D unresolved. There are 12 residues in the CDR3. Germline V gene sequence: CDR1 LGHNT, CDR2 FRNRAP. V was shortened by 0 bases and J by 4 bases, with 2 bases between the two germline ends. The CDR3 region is CASGLVSDTQYF. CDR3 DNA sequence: TGTGCTAGTGGTTTGGTATCAGATACGCAGTATTTT.

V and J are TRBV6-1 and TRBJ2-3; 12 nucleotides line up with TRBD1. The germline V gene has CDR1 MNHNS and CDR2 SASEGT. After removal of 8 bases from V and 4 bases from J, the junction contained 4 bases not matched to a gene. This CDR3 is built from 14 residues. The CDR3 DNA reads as TGTGCCAGCCATCGGGACAGGGGGCCAGATACGCAGTATTTT. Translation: CASHRDRGPDTQYF.

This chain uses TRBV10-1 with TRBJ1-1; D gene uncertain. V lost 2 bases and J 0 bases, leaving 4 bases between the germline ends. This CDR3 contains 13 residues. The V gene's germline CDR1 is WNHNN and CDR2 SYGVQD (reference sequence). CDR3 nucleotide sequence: TGCGCCAGCAGTGAGGTCTTGAACACTGAAGCTTTCTTT. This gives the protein CASSEVLNTEAFF.

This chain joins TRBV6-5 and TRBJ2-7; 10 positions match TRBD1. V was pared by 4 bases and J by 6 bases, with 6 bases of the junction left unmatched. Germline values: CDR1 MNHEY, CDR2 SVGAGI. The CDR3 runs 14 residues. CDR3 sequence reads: CASSSATGGIEQYF. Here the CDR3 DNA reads TGTGCCAGCAGTTCCGCGACAGGGGGCATCGAGCAGTACTTC.

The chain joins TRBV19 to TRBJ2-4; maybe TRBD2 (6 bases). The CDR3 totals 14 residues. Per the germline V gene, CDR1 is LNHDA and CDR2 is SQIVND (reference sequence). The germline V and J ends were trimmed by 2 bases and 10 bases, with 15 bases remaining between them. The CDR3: CASSITGVSGIQYF. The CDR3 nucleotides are TGTGCCAGTAGTATAACCGGGGTGAGCGGGATTCAGTACTTC.

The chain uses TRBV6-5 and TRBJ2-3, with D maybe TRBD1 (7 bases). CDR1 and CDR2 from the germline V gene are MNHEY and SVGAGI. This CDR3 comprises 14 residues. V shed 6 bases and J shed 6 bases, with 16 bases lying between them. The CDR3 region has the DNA TGTGCCAGCAGCGCCCGACTAGGGGGCGATACGCAGTATTTT. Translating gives CASSARLGGDTQYF.

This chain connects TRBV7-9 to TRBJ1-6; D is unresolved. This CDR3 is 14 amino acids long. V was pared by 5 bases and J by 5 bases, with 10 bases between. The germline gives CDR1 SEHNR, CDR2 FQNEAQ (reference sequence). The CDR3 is CASSGRADNSPLHF. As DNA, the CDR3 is TGTGCCAGCAGCGGACGGGCCGATAATTCACCCCTCCACTTT.

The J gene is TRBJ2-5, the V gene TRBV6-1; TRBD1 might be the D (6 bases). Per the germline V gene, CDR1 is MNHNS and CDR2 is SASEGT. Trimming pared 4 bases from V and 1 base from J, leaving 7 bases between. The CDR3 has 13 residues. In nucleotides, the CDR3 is TGTGCCAGCAGTGTACAGGGCCAAGAGACCCAGTACTTC. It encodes CASSVQGQETQYF.

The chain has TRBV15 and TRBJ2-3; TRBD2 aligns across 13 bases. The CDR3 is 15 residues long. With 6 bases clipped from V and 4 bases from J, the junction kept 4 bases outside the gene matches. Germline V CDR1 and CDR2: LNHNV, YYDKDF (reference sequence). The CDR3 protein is CATSKLAGGADTQYF. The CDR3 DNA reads TGTGCCACCAGTAAACTAGCGGGAGGGGCAGATACGCAGTATTTT.

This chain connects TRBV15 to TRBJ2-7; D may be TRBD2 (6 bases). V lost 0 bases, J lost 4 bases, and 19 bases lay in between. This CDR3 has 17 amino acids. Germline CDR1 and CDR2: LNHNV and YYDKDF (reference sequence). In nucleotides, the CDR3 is TGTGCCACCAGCAGAGATCATCGGGGAGCGGGTGGTTACGAGCAGTACTTC. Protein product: CATSRDHRGAGGYEQYF.

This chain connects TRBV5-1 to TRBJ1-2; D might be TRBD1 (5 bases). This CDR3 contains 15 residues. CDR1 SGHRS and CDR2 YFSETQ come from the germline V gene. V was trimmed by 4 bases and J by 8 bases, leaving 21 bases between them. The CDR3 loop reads CASSPGYEGLEGYTF. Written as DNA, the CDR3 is TGCGCCAGCAGCCCGGGATATGAGGGGCTCGAAGGCTACACCTTC.

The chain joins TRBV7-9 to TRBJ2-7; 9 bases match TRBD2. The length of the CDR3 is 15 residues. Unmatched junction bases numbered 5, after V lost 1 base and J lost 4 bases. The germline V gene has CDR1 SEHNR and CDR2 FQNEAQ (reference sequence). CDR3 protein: CASSLGTTSGYEQYF. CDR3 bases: TGTGCCAGCAGCTTAGGGACGACTAGCGGTTACGAGCAGTACTTC.

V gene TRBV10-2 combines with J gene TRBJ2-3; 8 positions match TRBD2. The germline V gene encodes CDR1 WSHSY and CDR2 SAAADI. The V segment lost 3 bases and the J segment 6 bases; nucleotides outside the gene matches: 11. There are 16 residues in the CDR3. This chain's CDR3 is CASSDPGLVLSDTQYF. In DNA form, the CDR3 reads TGCGCCAGCAGTGATCCGGGACTAGTTCTTTCGGATACGCAGTATTTT.

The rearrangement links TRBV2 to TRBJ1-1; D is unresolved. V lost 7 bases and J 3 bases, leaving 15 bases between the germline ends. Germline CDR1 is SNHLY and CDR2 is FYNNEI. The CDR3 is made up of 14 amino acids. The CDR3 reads CASTLWVGDTEAFF. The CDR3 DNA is TGTGCCAGCACCCTGTGGGTGGGCGACACTGAAGCTTTCTTT.

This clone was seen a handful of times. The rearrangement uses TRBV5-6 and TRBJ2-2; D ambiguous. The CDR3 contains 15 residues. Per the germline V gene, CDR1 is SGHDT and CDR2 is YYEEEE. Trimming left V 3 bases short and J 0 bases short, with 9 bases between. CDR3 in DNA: TGTGCCAGCAGCTCCCTAGGGTCGAACACCGGGGAGCTGTTTTTT. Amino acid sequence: CASSSLGSNTGELFF. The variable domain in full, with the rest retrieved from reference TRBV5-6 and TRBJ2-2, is DAGVTQSPTHLIKTRGQQVTLRCSPKSGHDTVSWYQQALGQGPQFIFQYYEEEERQRGNFPDRFSGHQFPNYSSELNVNALLLGDSALYLCASSSLGSNTGELFFGEGSRLTVL.

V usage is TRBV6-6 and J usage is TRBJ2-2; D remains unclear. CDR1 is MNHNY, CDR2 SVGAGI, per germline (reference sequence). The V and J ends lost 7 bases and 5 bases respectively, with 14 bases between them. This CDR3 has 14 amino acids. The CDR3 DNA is TGTGCCAGCAACTTAGTACAGCGTACCGGGGAGCTGTTTTTT. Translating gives CASNLVQRTGELFF.

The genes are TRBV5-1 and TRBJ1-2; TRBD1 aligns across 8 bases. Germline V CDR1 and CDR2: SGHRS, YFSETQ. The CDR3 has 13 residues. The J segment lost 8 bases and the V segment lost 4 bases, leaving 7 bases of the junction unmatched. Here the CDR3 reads CASSPDRERGYTF. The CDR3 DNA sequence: TGCGCCAGCAGCCCGGACAGGGAGCGGGGCTACACCTTC.